Listed below are T cell receptor beta chains from one sample, sequenced in a study of shared T cell receptors in the human thymus. TCRdb's copy holds only in-frame clones and misses some; the assay was immunoSEQ multiplex PCR. In the table there are approximately 580,000 clones, 75% to 85% of which are singletons. The sample also formed part of further work on human thymus T cells.

The sequenced sample consisted of thymocytes. These receptors came from a boy under two years old with a congenital heart defect. Both conserved end residues are part of each CDR3. D genes are given only for firm matches. Clone size, where shown, is once, few, many, or a class for clones that have expanded.

-,TRBV5-1,TRBD1,TRBJ1-5,TGCGCCAGCAGCCCCGGACAGGGCAATCAGCCCCAGCATTTT,CASSPGQGNQPQHF
-,TRBV19,-,TRBJ1-5,TGTGCCAGTAGTATAGTCGGGAGGGAACGCAATCAGCCCCAGCATTTT,CASSIVGRERNQPQHF
-,TRBV12-5,TRBD1,TRBJ2-7,TGTGCTAGTGGTTTGGCTCCGATAGGGACAGCCTTCTTC,CASGLAPIGTAFF
-,TRBV5-6,TRBD1,TRBJ1-5,TGTGCCAGCAGCTTCCAGGGGGCGAGGTACCAGCCCCAGCATTTT,CASSFQGARYQPQHF
-,TRBV6-6,TRBD2,TRBJ2-3,TGTGCCAGCAATAGCGGGAGTGTGACAGATACGCAGTATTTT,CASNSGSVTDTQYF
-,TRBV12-5,TRBD1,TRBJ2-7,TGTGCTAGTGGTGCACCGGGACAGACTCATCCCTACGAGCAGTACTTC,CASGAPGQTHPYEQYF
few,TRBV11-2,TRBD1,TRBJ1-1,TGTGCCAGCAGCTCAGAAACCGGGACAGATACGAACACTGAAGCTTTCTTT,CASSSETGTDTNTEAFF
-,TRBV6-5,TRBD2,TRBJ2-1,TGTGCCAGCATAGGTGCGGGAGATAGCGATGAGCAGTTCTTC,CASIGAGDSDEQFF
-,TRBV6-5,-,TRBJ2-5,TGTGCCAGCAGTAACCGGGACACGAGAAAAGAGACCCAGTACTTC,CASSNRDTRKETQYF
-,TRBV25-1,-,TRBJ2-3,TGTGCCAGCAGTCCCAAGTTACCACAATTCCCAGATACGCAGTATTTT,CASSPKLPQFPDTQYF
once,TRBV5-5,TRBD1,TRBJ1-2,TGTGCCAGCAGCTTCACCGGGACAGCCAACTATGGCTACACCTTC,CASSFTGTANYGYTF
-,TRBV11-1,-,TRBJ2-7,TGTGCCAGCAGCCCACATCCGGAGGGGGACAGCGTTTACTACGAGCAGTACTTC,CASSPHPEGDSVYYEQYF
-,TRBV28,-,TRBJ1-4,TGTGCCAGCAGTTTGTACCCAGGGCCTGAAAAACTGTTTTTT,CASSLYPGPEKLFF
few,TRBV28,-,TRBJ2-7,TGTGCCAGCAGTTTCGCGGGATCCTACGAGCAGTACTTC,CASSFAGSYEQYF
-,TRBV4-2,TRBD2,TRBJ2-2,TGTGCCAGCAGCCAAAGGACTAGCGGGAGTTTTAGTGGCACCGGGGAGCTGTTTTTT,CASSQRTSGSFSGTGELFF
-,TRBV27,-,TRBJ2-7,TGTGCCAGCAGTTTAAAAAATACATCCTACGAGCAGTACTTC,CASSLKNTSYEQYF
-,TRBV2,-,TRBJ1-5,TGTGCCAGCAGTGAATTGGGTCAGGGTCAGCCCCAGCATTTT,CASSELGQGQPQHF
-,TRBV11-2,TRBD2,TRBJ2-1,TGTGCCAGCAGCCCCCTAAGACTAGCGGGAGTCAATGAGCAGTTCTTC,CASSPLRLAGVNEQFF